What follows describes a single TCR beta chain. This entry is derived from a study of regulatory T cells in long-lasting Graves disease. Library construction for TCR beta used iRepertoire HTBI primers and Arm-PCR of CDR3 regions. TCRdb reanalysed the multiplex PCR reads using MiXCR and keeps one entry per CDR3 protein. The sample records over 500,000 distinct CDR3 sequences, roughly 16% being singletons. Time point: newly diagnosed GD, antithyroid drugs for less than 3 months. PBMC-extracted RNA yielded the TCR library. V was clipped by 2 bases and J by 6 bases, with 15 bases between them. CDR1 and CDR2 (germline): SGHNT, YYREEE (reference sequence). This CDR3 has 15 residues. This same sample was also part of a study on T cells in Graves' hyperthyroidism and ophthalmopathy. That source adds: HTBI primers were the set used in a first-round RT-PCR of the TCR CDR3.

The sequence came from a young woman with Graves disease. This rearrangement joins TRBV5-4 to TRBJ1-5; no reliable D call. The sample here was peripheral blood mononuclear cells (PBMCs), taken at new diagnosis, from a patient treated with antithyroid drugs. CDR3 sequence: CASSFSPGSGQPQHF. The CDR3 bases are TGTGCCAGCAGCTTTTCACCCGGAAGCGGTCAGCCCCAGCATTTT.